Listed here are 7 T cell receptor beta chains from one sample, sequenced in a study of shared clonotypes between healthy human individuals. Produced via immunoSEQ multiplex PCR; TCRdb's table is partial and in-frame only. The table has about 360,000 clones, roughly 80% seen once. Sequences were obtained from memory CD4+ T cells sorted from blood. The subset: CD45RA-negative fraction. These receptors came from a man aged 25-40 years in good health.

This chain connects TRBV5-1 to TRBJ2-5, with 8 bases lining up with TRBD2. This CDR3 spans 15 amino acids. V was pared by 3 bases and J by 2 bases, with 6 bases of the junction left unmatched. CDR1 SGHRS and CDR2 YFSETQ come from the germline V gene. The CDR3 DNA reads as TGCGCCAGCAGCTATAATCCTAGCGGGCAAGAGACCCAGTACTTC. Translation: CASSYNPSGQETQYF. Together with reference TRBV5-1 and TRBJ2-5, the CDR3 gives the full variable domain: KAGVTQTPRYLIKTRGQQVTLSCSPISGHRSVSWYQQTPGQGLQFLFEYFSETQRNKGNFPGRFSGRQFSNSRSEMNVSTLELGDSALYLCASSYNPSGQETQYFGPGTRLLVL.

V is TRBV12-2 and J is TRBJ1-5. TRBV12-2 is labeled a pseudogene. There are 17 residues in the CDR3. CDR3 residues: CASRLNPRGGSNQPQHF. The DNA for the CDR3 is TGTGCAAGTCGCTTAAATCCCCGGGGGGGTAGCAATCAGCCCCAGCATTTT.

J is TRBJ2-5 and V is TRBV2; TRBD2 might be the D (5 bases). CDR1 and CDR2 from the germline V gene are SNHLY and FYNNEI. CDR3 length: 16 residues. The V and J ends lost 3 bases and 7 bases respectively, with 21 bases between them. The CDR3 sequence: CASSDEGLAVRLTQYF. CDR3 nucleotide sequence: TGTGCCAGCAGTGATGAGGGCCTGGCGGTCCGGCTGACCCAGTACTTC.

The chain carries TRBV11-2 and TRBJ2-5; 7 bases align to TRBD2. This CDR3 has 14 amino acids. V dropped 3 bases and J dropped 5; count of bases not matched to a gene: 6. CDR1 and CDR2 (germline): SGHAT, FQNNGV. The CDR3 DNA sequence: TGTGCCAGCAGCTTGGGAGGGGTCCGGGAGACCCAGTACTTC. This translates into CASSLGGVRETQYF.

This clone has more than one count but fewer than ten. Additional DNA sequences in this sample encode the identical CDR3. The CDR3: CASSAGLAGYNEQFF. CDR3 bases: TGTGCCAGCAGTGCGGGACTAGCGGGCTACAATGAGCAGTTCTTC. This chain links TRBV2 with TRBJ2-1; 12 nucleotides line up with TRBD2. The length of the CDR3 is 15 residues. In germline, CDR1 is SNHLY, CDR2 FYNNEI. V shed 4 bases, J shed 3 bases, and the junction held 1 base outside the gene matches. The entire variable domain, with the rest obtained from reference TRBV2 and TRBJ2-1, is as follows: EPEVTQTPSHQVTQMGQEVILRCVPISNHLYFYWYRQILGQKVEFLVSFYNNEISEKSEIFDDQFSVERPDGSNFTLKIRSTKLEDSAMYFCASSAGLAGYNEQFFGPGTRLTVL.

V usage is TRBV7-8 and J usage is TRBJ2-1, with D possibly TRBD1 on 5 matching bases. The CDR3 contains 20 residues. Germline V gene lookup returns CDR1 SGHVS and CDR2 FQNEAQ. Between the trimmed V and J ends, which lost 1 base and 0 bases, there was a span of 22 bases. The CDR3 region is CASSLEGQGHRISSYNEQFF. The CDR3 DNA sequence: TGTGCCAGCAGCTTAGAAGGTCAGGGCCACCGGATCAGCTCCTACAATGAGCAGTTCTTC.

The chain recombines TRBV11-2 with TRBJ1-3; possibly TRBD1 for D (6 bases). Germline V gives CDR1 SGHAT, CDR2 FQNNGV. The CDR3 covers 14 residues. The V and J ends lost 4 bases and 2 bases respectively, with 9 bases between them. The CDR3 region is CASSSGVTGNTIYF. The CDR3 DNA reads as TGTGCCAGCAGCTCAGGGGTAACTGGAAACACCATATATTTT.